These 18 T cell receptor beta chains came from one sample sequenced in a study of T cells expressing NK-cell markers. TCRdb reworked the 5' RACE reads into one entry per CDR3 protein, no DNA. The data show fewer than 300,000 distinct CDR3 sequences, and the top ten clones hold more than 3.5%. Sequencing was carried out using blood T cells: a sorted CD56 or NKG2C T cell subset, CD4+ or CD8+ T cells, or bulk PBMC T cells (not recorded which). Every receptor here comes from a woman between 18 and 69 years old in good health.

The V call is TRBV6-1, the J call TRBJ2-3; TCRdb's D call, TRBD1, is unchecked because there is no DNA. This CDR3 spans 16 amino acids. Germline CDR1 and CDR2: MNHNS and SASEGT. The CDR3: CASRRADTGGVYTQYF.

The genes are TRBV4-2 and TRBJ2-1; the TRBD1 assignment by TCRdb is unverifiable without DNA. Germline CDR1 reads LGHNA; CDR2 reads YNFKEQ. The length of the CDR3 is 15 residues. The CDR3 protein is CASSQEGGGRNEQFF.

The CDR3 reads CASKGQGAILAGGEQYF. The chain is built from TRBV7-2 and TRBJ2-7; no DNA is available, so the TRBD1 call from TCRdb remains unchecked. Germline V gene data show CDR1 as SGHTA and CDR2 as FQGNSA. The CDR3 sequence is 17 residues long. Full variable domain (missing parts from reference TRBV7-2 and TRBJ2-7): GAGVSQSPSNKVTEKGKDVELRCDPISGHTALYWYRQSLGQGLEFLIYFQGNSAPDKSGLPSDRFSAERTGGSVSTLTIQRTQQEDSAVYLCASKGQGAILAGGEQYFGPGTRLTVT.

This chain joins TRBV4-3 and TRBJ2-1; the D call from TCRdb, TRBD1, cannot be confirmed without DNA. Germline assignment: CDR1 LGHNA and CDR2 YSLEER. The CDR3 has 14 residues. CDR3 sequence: CASSQEPRGGEQFF.

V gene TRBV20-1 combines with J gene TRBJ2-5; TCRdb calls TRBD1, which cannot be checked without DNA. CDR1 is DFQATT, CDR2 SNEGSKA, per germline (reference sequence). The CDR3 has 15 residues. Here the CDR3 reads CSARGVGGWQETQYF.

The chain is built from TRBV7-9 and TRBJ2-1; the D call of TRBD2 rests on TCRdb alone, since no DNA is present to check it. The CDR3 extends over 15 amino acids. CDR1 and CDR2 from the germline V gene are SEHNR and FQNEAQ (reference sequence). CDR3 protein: CASSPARPGNNEQFF.

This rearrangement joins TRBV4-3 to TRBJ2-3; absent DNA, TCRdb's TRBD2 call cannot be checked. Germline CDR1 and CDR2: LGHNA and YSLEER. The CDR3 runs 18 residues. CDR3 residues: CASSPTSGGPSSTDTQYF.

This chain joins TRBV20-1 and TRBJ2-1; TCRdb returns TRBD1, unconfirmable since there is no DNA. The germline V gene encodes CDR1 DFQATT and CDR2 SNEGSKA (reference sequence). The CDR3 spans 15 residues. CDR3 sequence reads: CSATVGAAGLNEQFF.

The chain's CDR3 is CSAAGQGPTDTQYF. The rearrangement joins TRBV20-1 to TRBJ2-3; TCRdb reports TRBD2, a call that lacks DNA to check it against. CDR3 length: 14 residues. Germline CDR1 reads DFQATT; CDR2 reads SNEGSKA (reference sequence).

CDR3 in amino acids: CASTASGGALNEQFF. This sequence joins TRBV6-1 and TRBJ2-1; TCRdb outputs TRBD2, but without DNA this stays unchecked. Germline CDR1 MNHNS, CDR2 SASEGT. The CDR3 runs 15 residues.

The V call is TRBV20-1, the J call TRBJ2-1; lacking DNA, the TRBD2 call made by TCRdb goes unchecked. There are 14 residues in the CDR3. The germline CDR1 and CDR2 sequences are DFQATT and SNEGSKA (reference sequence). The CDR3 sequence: CSALRGGRAAEQFF.

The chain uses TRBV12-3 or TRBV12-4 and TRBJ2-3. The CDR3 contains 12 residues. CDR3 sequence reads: CASGWQEDTQYF.

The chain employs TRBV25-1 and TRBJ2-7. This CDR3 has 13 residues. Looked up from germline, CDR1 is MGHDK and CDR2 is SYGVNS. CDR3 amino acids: CASQPPASLGQYF.

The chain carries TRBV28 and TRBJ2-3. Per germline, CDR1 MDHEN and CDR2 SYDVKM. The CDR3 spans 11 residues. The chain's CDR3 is CASGSSYTQYF.

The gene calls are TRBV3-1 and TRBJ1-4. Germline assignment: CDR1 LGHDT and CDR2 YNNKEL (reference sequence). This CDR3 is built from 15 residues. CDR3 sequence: CASSSRWGTFGKLFF.

The CDR3 is CASSLTGGRGYNEQFF. This rearrangement joins TRBV7-3 to TRBJ2-1; TCRdb returns TRBD1, unconfirmable since there is no DNA. The CDR3 length is 16 residues. Germline loops: CDR1 SGHTA, CDR2 FQGTGA.

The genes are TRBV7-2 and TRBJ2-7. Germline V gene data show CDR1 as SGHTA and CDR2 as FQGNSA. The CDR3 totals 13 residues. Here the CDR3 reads CASSLDRALEQYF.

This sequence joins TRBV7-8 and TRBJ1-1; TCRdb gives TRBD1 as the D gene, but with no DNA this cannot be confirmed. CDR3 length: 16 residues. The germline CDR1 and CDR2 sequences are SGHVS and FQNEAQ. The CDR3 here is CASSSTTTGANTEAFF.